This paragraph covers one T cell receptor beta chain sequence. cDNA came from approximately 0.5 to 1 ug RNA primed by random hexamers. By means of immunoSEQ multiplex PCR, TCR beta CDR3 spanning 54 Vbeta and 13 Jbeta underwent amplification. MiXCR, run by TCRdb on the immunoSEQ multiplex PCR reads, gives a single entry per CDR3 protein. The sample contains some 22,000 distinct CDR3 sequences, more than 85% of which appear only once. Sequencing of TCR beta, carried out with a high-throughput approach, was applied to CD8+ and CD4+ T cells from the blood. The sample originates from a study of CD8 T cells in Susac syndrome. Germline V CDR1 and CDR2: SGDLS, YYNGEE. The V gene lost 0 bases and the J gene lost 1 base, with 7 bases spanning the gap. CDR3 size: 14 residues.

This receptor was obtained from a human donor in good health. Sequencing used CD8+ T cells from PBMCs. The rearrangement uses TRBV9 and TRBJ1-1, with D tentatively TRBD1 (5 bases). The CDR3 is CASSVGDGNTEAFF. In nucleotides, the CDR3 is TGTGCCAGCAGCGTAGGGGACGGGAACACTGAAGCTTTCTTT.